The 29 T cell receptor beta chains below all came from one sample that was sequenced in a study of control samples from healthy donors and cancer patients. Some clones are missing from TCRdb's copy, which holds only in-frame ones; the method was immunoSEQ multiplex PCR. The sample yields about 140,000 clones, 70% to 90% seen once. The sequenced sample consisted of blood. Source of these receptors: a woman under 40 in good health.

V gene TRBV25-1 combines with J gene TRBJ2-1; D ambiguous. The CDR3 is 14 amino acids. Per germline, CDR1 MGHDK and CDR2 SYGVNS. Between the trimmed V and J ends, which lost 6 bases and 8 bases, there was a span of 17 bases. DNA for the CDR3: TGTGCCAGCAGCGGCGCAGTTACCCCCCATGAGCAGTTCTTC. As protein: CASSGAVTPHEQFF.

This chain joins TRBV5-1 and TRBJ2-1; 10 nucleotides agree with TRBD2. Germline V gene sequence: CDR1 SGHRS, CDR2 YFSETQ. The CDR3 runs to 17 residues. With V trimmed by 0 bases and J by 6 bases, 9 bases remained unmatched. CDR3 DNA sequence: TGCGCCAGCAGCTTGGCTGGGGGGCTAGCGGGAGTCAATGAGCAGTTCTTC. It translates to CASSLAGGLAGVNEQFF.

The rearrangement uses TRBV24-1 and TRBJ2-3, with D perhaps assigned TRBD1 or TRBD2 (6 bases each). This CDR3 has 16 residues. Trimming shortened V by 9 bases and J by 1 base, and 19 bases separated the two germline ends. CDR1 KGHDR and CDR2 SFDVKD come from the germline V gene. The CDR3 region is CATSRARGGRTDTQYF. The CDR3 DNA reads TGTGCCACCTCGCGGGCCAGGGGAGGCCGCACAGATACGCAGTATTTT.

The V and J genes are TRBV7-8 and TRBJ1-1; possible D gene TRBD1, 6 bases. The germline V and J ends were trimmed by 2 bases and 5 bases, with 12 bases remaining between them. The germline gives CDR1 SGHVS, CDR2 FQNEAQ. The CDR3 consists of 14 residues. In nucleotides, the CDR3 is TGTGCCAGCAGCTTAAACAGGGAGGTTACTGAAGCTTTCTTT. The encoded protein is CASSLNREVTEAFF.

This sequence joins TRBV6-5 and TRBJ1-2; unclear D gene. V was shortened by 10 bases and J by 2 bases, with 11 bases between the two germline ends. The V gene's germline CDR1 is MNHEY and CDR2 SVGAGI. The CDR3 sequence is 12 residues long. The CDR3 DNA is TGTGCCACCCGACCGAGGAACTATGGCTACACCTTC. Amino acid sequence: CATRPRNYGYTF.

The genes are TRBV15 and TRBJ2-2; TRBD1 might be the D (6 bases). V lost 2 bases and J 4 bases, leaving 17 bases between the germline ends. The CDR3 is 17 amino acids. Germline V gene data show CDR1 as LNHNV and CDR2 as YYDKDF (reference sequence). CDR3 protein: CATSRQGTNRVTGELFF. As DNA, the CDR3 is TGTGCCACCAGCAGACAAGGGACAAACCGAGTCACCGGGGAGCTGTTTTTT.

This clone appeared a few times. This chain joins TRBV9 and TRBJ1-2, with 7 positions matching TRBD1. The CDR3 totals 15 residues. The germline CDR1 and CDR2 sequences are SGDLS and YYNGEE. V dropped 3 bases and J dropped 3; count of bases not matched to a gene: 8. The CDR3 region is CASSGDSSSDYGYTF. In nucleotides, the CDR3 is TGTGCCAGCAGCGGGGACAGTTCTAGCGACTATGGCTACACCTTC.

The chain couples TRBV30 to TRBJ1-5, with 7 nucleotides matching TRBD1. This CDR3 contains 13 residues. The germline V gene encodes CDR1 GTSNPN and CDR2 SVGIG (reference sequence). V was clipped by 4 bases and J by 7 bases; unmatched bases: 7. The CDR3 sequence: CAWTGGADQPQHF. The CDR3 bases are TGTGCCTGGACAGGGGGTGCTGACCAGCCCCAGCATTTT.

The chain carries TRBV28 and TRBJ2-7; 14 nucleotides match TRBD2. The J segment lost 4 bases and the V segment lost 6 bases, leaving 8 bases of the junction unmatched. Germline assignment: CDR1 MDHEN and CDR2 SYDVKM. This CDR3 has 16 residues. CDR3 sequence reads: CASRPPGLAGAYEQYF. The CDR3, as DNA: TGTGCCAGCAGACCCCCGGGACTAGCGGGAGCATACGAGCAGTACTTC.

In this sample, this clone turned up once. V is TRBV5-1 and J is TRBJ2-3; 8 nucleotides match TRBD2. CDR3 length: 17 residues. CDR1 and CDR2 (germline): SGHRS, YFSETQ. V shed 1 base, J shed 2 bases, and the junction held 9 bases outside the gene matches. CDR3 region: CASSLFASGRATDTQYF. CDR3 coding DNA: TGCGCCAGCAGCTTGTTCGCTAGCGGGCGGGCCACAGATACGCAGTATTTT.

This CDR3 is CASSFETSGSYTQYF. CDR3 nucleotides: TGTGCCAGCAGCTTTGAGACTAGCGGAAGTTATACGCAGTATTTT. This chain connects TRBV7-2 to TRBJ2-3; 9 bases match TRBD2. The CDR3 sequence is 15 residues long. V shed 3 bases and J 7 bases; nucleotides not matched to a gene: 8. Germline CDR1 reads SGHTA; CDR2 reads FQGNSA. The whole variable domain, filled in from reference TRBV7-2 and TRBJ2-3, reads GAGVSQSPSNKVTEKGKDVELRCDPISGHTALYWYRQSLGQGLEFLIYFQGNSAPDKSGLPSDRFSAERTGGSVSTLTIQRTQQEDSAVYLCASSFETSGSYTQYFGPGTRLTVL.

The chain joins TRBV11-2 to TRBJ2-2; perhaps TRBD1 as D (5 bases). CDR3 length: 14 residues. In germline, CDR1 is SGHAT, CDR2 FQNNGV. The ends were cut back, 1 base at V and 3 bases at J, with 6 bases in the middle. The CDR3 is CASSLGQYTGELFF. The CDR3 bases are TGTGCCAGCAGCTTAGGACAGTACACCGGGGAGCTGTTTTTT.

The rearrangement links TRBV24-1 to TRBJ1-5; D not certain. Trimming took off 4 bases at V and 3 bases at J, with 12 bases between the two ends. This CDR3 has 15 residues. Per germline, CDR1 KGHDR and CDR2 SFDVKD. This chain's CDR3 is CATSDPSELNQPQHF. The CDR3 nucleotides read TGTGCCACCAGTGACCCGAGTGAACTCAATCAGCCCCAGCATTTT.

J is TRBJ2-3 and V is TRBV18, with 8 bases aligning to TRBD2. There are 15 residues in the CDR3. Per germline, CDR1 KGHSH and CDR2 LQKENI. J lost 1 base, V lost 4 bases, and 4 bases had no gene match. The DNA of the CDR3 is TGTGCCAGCTCACGCGAAGCGGGAGGCACAGATACGCAGTATTTT. This encodes CASSREAGGTDTQYF.

The chain carries TRBV19 and TRBJ1-5; 7 bases align to TRBD1. Trimming removed 3 bases from V and 0 bases from J; junction bases left unmatched: 2. CDR1 and CDR2 from the germline V gene are LNHDA and SQIVND (reference sequence). The CDR3 loop spans 15 amino acids. The CDR3 region is CASSMTGYSNQPQHF. Here the CDR3 DNA reads TGTGCCAGTAGTATGACAGGGTATAGCAATCAGCCCCAGCATTTT.

This clone was recorded only once. The chain uses TRBV20-1 and TRBJ1-2; no clear D gene. Germline V gene data show CDR1 as DFQATT and CDR2 as SNEGSKA (reference sequence). V was cut by 8 bases and J by 0 bases, with 7 bases left in between. CDR3 length equals 11 residues. For the CDR3, the DNA is TGCAGTAAAAGATCTAACTATGGCTACACCTTC. Translated: CSKRSNYGYTF.

The V gene is TRBV7-8, the J gene TRBJ2-3; TRBD2 aligns across 8 bases. V was clipped by 5 bases and J by 5 bases; unmatched bases: 12. Germline V gene lookup returns CDR1 SGHVS and CDR2 FQNEAQ. This CDR3 region has 16 residues. CDR3 sequence: CASSPLLGSGKDTQYF. CDR3 sequence (DNA): TGTGCCAGCAGCCCTCTTTTGGGTAGCGGGAAAGATACGCAGTATTTT.

This chain links TRBV2 with TRBJ2-2, with 7 nucleotides matching TRBD1. Unmatched junction bases numbered 9, after V lost 6 bases and J lost 2 bases. The length of the CDR3 is 16 residues. CDR1 is SNHLY and CDR2 is FYNNEI in the germline V gene. The CDR3: CASSPKGASNTGELFF. The CDR3 DNA is TGTGCCAGCAGCCCAAAGGGGGCCTCTAACACCGGGGAGCTGTTTTTT.

About this clone: Within the sample, other DNA sequences also encode this same CDR3. CDR3 DNA sequence: TGTGCCAGCTCACCACAGGGGGCCTACGAGCAGTACTTC. Translation gives CASSPQGAYEQYF. The chain combines TRBV18 with TRBJ2-7; tentative D call: TRBD1 (6 bases). The CDR3 is made up of 13 amino acids. The germline V gene encodes CDR1 KGHSH and CDR2 LQKENI. V shed 1 base and J shed 2 bases, with 6 bases lying between them.

The rearrangement joins TRBV11-3 to TRBJ1-3, with a tentative D call TRBD1 (5 bases). V was pared by 2 bases and J by 4 bases, with 9 bases between. The CDR3 runs to 14 residues. Per the germline V gene, CDR1 is SGHNT and CDR2 is YENEEA. The DNA of the CDR3 is TGTGCCAGCAGCTTACGGGGGAACGGAAACACCATATATTTT. Translation gives CASSLRGNGNTIYF.

In DNA, the CDR3 is TGTGCCAGCAGCTTGGGCCTAGCGGGCTCCCAAGAGACCCAGTACTTC. It codes for CASSLGLAGSQETQYF. The chain joins TRBV7-7 to TRBJ2-5; 8 bases line up with TRBD2. Per germline, CDR1 SSHAT and CDR2 FNYEAQ (reference sequence). This CDR3 has 16 residues. Losses at the gene ends were 3 bases for V and 1 base for J; bases not matched to a gene: 7. Based on the CDR3 plus reference TRBV7-7 and TRBJ2-5, the full variable domain is GAGVSQSPRYKVTKRGQDVTLRCDPISSHATLYWYQQALGQGPEFLTYFNYEAQPDKSGLPSDRFSAERPEGSISTLTIQRTEQRDSAMYRCASSLGLAGSQETQYFGPGTRLLVL.

The chain joins TRBV5-4 to TRBJ2-7; 10 bases agree with TRBD2. The germline V gene has CDR1 SGHNT and CDR2 YYREEE (reference sequence). The ends lost 4 bases at V and 2 bases at J; junction bases unmatched: 6. The CDR3 contains 15 residues. The CDR3 DNA is TGTGCCAGCAGCCCTGGACTAGCGGAGGCCTACGAGCAGTACTTC. As protein: CASSPGLAEAYEQYF.

The chain links TRBV30 to TRBJ2-2, with 8 positions matching TRBD2. Trimming at V came to 4 bases and at J to 2 bases, leaving 3 bases not matched to a gene. CDR3 size: 14 residues. Germline loops: CDR1 GTSNPN, CDR2 SVGIG (reference sequence). CDR3 DNA sequence: TGTGCCTGGAAGCGGGAGAGTAACACCGGGGAGCTGTTTTTT. It is translated as CAWKRESNTGELFF.

J is TRBJ2-7 and V is TRBV3-1 (or the pseudogene TRBV3-2); no definite D call. With 2 bases removed from V and 6 bases from J, the gap between germline ends came to 5 bases. The CDR3 extends over 11 amino acids. Germline V gives CDR1 LGHDT, CDR2 YNNKEL (reference sequence). The CDR3 DNA reads as TGTGCCAGCAGCCAACTAGGCGAGCAGTACTTC. It codes for CASSQLGEQYF.

The rearrangement links TRBV7-9 to TRBJ1-4, with D possibly TRBD1 on 5 matching bases. Germline values: CDR1 SEHNR, CDR2 FQNEAQ (reference sequence). V was cut by 6 bases and J by 6 bases, with 14 bases left in between. CDR3 length: 14 residues. In DNA form, the CDR3 reads TGTGCCAGCAGTGACCGGGACGAGGATGAAAAACTGTTTTTT. It translates to CASSDRDEDEKLFF.

In this sample, this clone turned up once. The V call is TRBV9, the J call TRBJ2-1, with 11 nucleotides matching TRBD2. This CDR3 has 15 residues. Germline V lookup: CDR1 SGDLS, CDR2 YYNGEE. The trim removed 4 bases at V and 2 bases at J, leaving 2 bases unmatched. In DNA, the CDR3 is TGTGCCAGCAGCACTAGCGGGAGCCCCTACAATGAGCAGTTCTTC. This codes for CASSTSGSPYNEQFF.

This chain joins TRBV6-5 and TRBJ2-7; TRBD1 aligns across 7 bases. Per germline, CDR1 MNHEY and CDR2 SVGAGI. V was clipped by 6 bases and J by 7 bases; unmatched bases: 9. The CDR3 runs 13 residues. The CDR3 reads CASRQGGRGEQYF. The CDR3 nucleotides read TGTGCCAGCAGACAAGGGGGCAGGGGGGAGCAGTACTTC.

V is TRBV5-1 and J is TRBJ2-7, with D possibly called TRBD1 or TRBD2 (5 bases each). Trimming stripped 0 bases from V and 4 bases from J, with 14 bases between. This CDR3 has 15 residues. Germline V gene lookup returns CDR1 SGHRS and CDR2 YFSETQ. The CDR3: CASSLGGARSYEQYF. DNA for the CDR3: TGCGCCAGCAGCTTGGGAGGGGCTAGGAGTTACGAGCAGTACTTC. Variable domain in full (rest from reference TRBV5-1 and TRBJ2-7): KAGVTQTPRYLIKTRGQQVTLSCSPISGHRSVSWYQQTPGQGLQFLFEYFSETQRNKGNFPGRFSGRQFSNSRSEMNVSTLELGDSALYLCASSLGGARSYEQYFGPGTRLTVT.

The chain couples TRBV11-2 to TRBJ2-1; TRBD2 might be the D (6 bases). The V gene lost 5 bases and the J gene lost 8 bases, with 28 bases spanning the gap. Per germline, CDR1 SGHAT and CDR2 FQNNGV. This CDR3 has 18 amino acids. The CDR3 is CASSPRIRDSASIYEQFF. For the CDR3, the DNA is TGTGCCAGCAGCCCAAGGATCCGGGACTCCGCTTCAATTTATGAGCAGTTCTTC.